Below, 7 T cell receptor beta chains from the same sample are listed, as sequenced in a study of cytomegalovirus exposure and HLA in healthy donors. Vbeta (60) and Jbeta (13) primers were used in the PCR. Sequencing used immunoSEQ multiplex PCR; TCRdb keeps in-frame clones, though not all of them. Among some 98,000 clones, 81% were seen once, and the ten largest hold less than 1.5%. The sequencing input was PBMCs. These receptors were collected from a man aged 40-50 years in good health and CMV-seronegative.

The rearrangement links TRBV21-1 to TRBJ1-1; the DNA was not used to check the table's D call, TRBD1. TRBV21-1 is a listed pseudogene. CDR3 size: 14 residues. The CDR3 loop reads CASSNRGLLPEAFF. DNA of the CDR3: TGTGCCAGCAGCAATAGGGGGCTACTCCCTGAAGCTTTCTTT.

This clone appeared once. This chain joins TRBV7-8 and TRBJ2-5, with 11 positions matching TRBD1. The last part of the DNA fits TRBJ2-7 better; the J call may be wrong. CDR1 is SGHVS, CDR2 FQNEAQ, per germline. This CDR3 spans 16 amino acids. This CDR3 is CASSLLPGQGVREQYF. DNA for the CDR3: TGTGCCAGCAGCTTACTTCCGGGACAGGGGGTGCGCGAGCAGTACTTC.

The V gene is TRBV6-1, the J gene TRBJ2-2, with 10 bases matching TRBD2. The CDR3 runs 17 residues. The germline CDR1 and CDR2 sequences are MNHNS and SASEGT. With V trimmed by 4 bases and J by 7 bases, 12 bases remained unmatched. The CDR3 region is CASSGGAGTSVSGELFF. The CDR3 bases are TGTGCCAGCAGTGGAGGAGCGGGGACTAGCGTAAGCGGGGAGCTGTTTTTT.

V and J are TRBV4-1 and TRBJ1-2; 8 nucleotides agree with TRBD1. The CDR3 spans 15 residues. V was clipped by 3 bases and J by 10 bases; unmatched bases: 13. The germline CDR1 and CDR2 sequences are MGHRA and YSYEKL. The CDR3 DNA sequence: TGCGCCAGCAGCCAGGGACAGGCGCGTGCAGACCCCTACACCTTC. Its protein is CASSQGQARADPYTF.

Only one count was recorded for this clone. The chain uses TRBV19 and TRBJ2-6; 7 bases agree with TRBD1. The J segment lost 0 bases and the V segment lost 3 bases, leaving 8 bases of the junction unmatched. This CDR3 has 18 residues. Per the germline V gene, CDR1 is LNHDA and CDR2 is SQIVND (reference sequence). Here the CDR3 reads CASSIRPGQLSGANVLTF. The CDR3 DNA reads TGTGCCAGTAGTATTCGACCGGGACAGCTCTCTGGGGCCAACGTCCTGACTTTC. Combining the CDR3 with reference TRBV19 and TRBJ2-6 gives the whole variable domain DGGITQSPKYLFRKEGQNVTLSCEQNLNHDAMYWYRQDPGQGLRLIYYSQIVNDFQKGDIAEGYSVSREKKESFPLTVTSAQKNPTAFYLCASSIRPGQLSGANVLTFGAGSRLTVL.

For this clone: A junction end diverges from the germline sequence, so it may reflect a read error. The chain uses TRBV5-4 and TRBJ2-7; D possibly corresponds to TRBD1 (6 bases). Per the germline V gene, CDR1 is SGHNT and CDR2 is YYREEE (reference sequence). This CDR3 region has 14 residues. For the CDR3, the DNA is TGTGCCAGCAGTTTGGTGGACAGACCCTACGAGCAGTACTTC. Protein product: CASSLVDRPYEQYF.

The rearrangement uses TRBV7-9 and TRBJ1-4; a possible D gene is TRBD1 (5 bases). Trimming pared 7 bases from V and 10 bases from J, leaving 16 bases between. This CDR3 contains 13 residues. CDR1 and CDR2 (germline): SEHNR, FQNEAQ (reference sequence). The CDR3 coding sequence is TGTGCCAGCACTGGGCAGGGCGGTGGAAAACTGTTTTTT. It translates to CASTGQGGGKLFF. Filled out from reference TRBV7-9 and TRBJ1-4, the complete variable domain reads DTGVSQNPRHKITKRGQNVTFRCDPISEHNRLYWYRQTLGQGPEFLTYFQNEAQLEKSRLLSDRFSAERPKGSFSTLEIQRTEQGDSAMYLCASTGQGGGKLFFGSGTQLSVL.